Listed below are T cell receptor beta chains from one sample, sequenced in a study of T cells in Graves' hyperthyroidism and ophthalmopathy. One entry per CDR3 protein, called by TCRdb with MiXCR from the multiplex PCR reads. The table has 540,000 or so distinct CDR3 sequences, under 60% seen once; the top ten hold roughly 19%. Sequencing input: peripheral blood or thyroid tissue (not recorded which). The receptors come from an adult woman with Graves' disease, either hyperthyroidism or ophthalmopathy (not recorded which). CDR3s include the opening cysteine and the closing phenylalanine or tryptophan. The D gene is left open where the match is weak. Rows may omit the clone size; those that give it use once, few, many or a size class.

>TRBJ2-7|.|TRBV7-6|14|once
TGTGCCAGCAGCTTTGACCGAACTGCCTACGAGCAGTACTTC
CASSFDRTAYEQYF
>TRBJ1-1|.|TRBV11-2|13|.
TGTGCCAGCAACTGGGGGGGTGGCACTGAAGCTTTCTTT
CASNWGGGTEAFF
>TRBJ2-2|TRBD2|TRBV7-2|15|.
TGTGCCAGCAGCCTCAGGACTAGCGGGAACGGGGAGCTGTTTTTT
CASSLRTSGNGELFF
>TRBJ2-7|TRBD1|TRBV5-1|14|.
TGCGCCAGCAGCTTACAGGACAGGGGATACGAGCAGTACTTC
CASSLQDRGYEQYF
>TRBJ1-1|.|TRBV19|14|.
TGTGCCAGTGGGGAGCCCCACCGATGGACTGAAGCTTTCTTT
CASGEPHRWTEAFF
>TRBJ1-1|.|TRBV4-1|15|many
TGCGCCAGCAGCCCGTTAGGAGGGCGTCGGACTGAAGCTTTCTTT
CASSPLGGRRTEAFF
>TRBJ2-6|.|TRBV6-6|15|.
TGTGCCAGCTCAATCAGGGGCTCTGGGGCCAACGTCCTGACTTTC
CASSIRGSGANVLTF
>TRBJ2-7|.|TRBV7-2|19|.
TGCGCCAGCAGCCAAGTCACACCTACGTCCGGGACAACGAACTACGAGCAGTACTTC
CASSQVTPTSGTTNYEQYF
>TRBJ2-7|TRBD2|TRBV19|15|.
TGTGCCAGTAGTACGCCTAGCGGGAAAGTCCACGAGCAGTACTTC
CASSTPSGKVHEQYF
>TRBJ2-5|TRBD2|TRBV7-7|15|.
TGTGCCAGCAGCTCCGGGACTAGATCCCCAGAGACCCAGTACTTC
CASSSGTRSPETQYF
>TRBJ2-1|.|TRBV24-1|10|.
TGTGGTGGGGCCACCAATGAGCAGTTCTTC
CGGATNEQFF
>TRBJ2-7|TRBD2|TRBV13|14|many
TGTGCCAGCAGCTTAGTAAACCGGGGGGAAGAGCAGTACTTC
CASSLVNRGEEQYF
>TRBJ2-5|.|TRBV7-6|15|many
TGTGCCAGCAGCTTAGCGAGTTCAGAGCAAGAGACCCAGTACTTC
CASSLASSEQETQYF
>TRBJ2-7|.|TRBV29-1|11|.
TGCAGCGTTGACACCCTAGCTGAGCAGTGCTTC
CSVDTLAEQCF
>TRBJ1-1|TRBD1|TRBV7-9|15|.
TGTGCCAGCAGTCCTGACAGGGGAGGCAACACTGAAGCTTTCTTT
CASSPDRGGNTEAFF
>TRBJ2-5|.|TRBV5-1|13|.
TGCGCCAGCAGTGTTGGACGGACTAAGGCCCAGTACTTC
CASSVGRTKAQYF
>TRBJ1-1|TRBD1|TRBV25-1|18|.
TGTGCCAGCACCCCGGACAGGGCAGGGCCCAGGCGGAACACTGAAGCTTTCTTT
CASTPDRAGPRRNTEAFF
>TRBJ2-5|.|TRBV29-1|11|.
TGCAGCGCACCGGGACCGCTTTCCCAGTACTTC
CSAPGPLSQYF
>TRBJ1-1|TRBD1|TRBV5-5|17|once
TGTGCCAGCAGCTTCCGCTACGAGCAGGGGGCGCGGACTGAAGCTTTCTTT
CASSFRYEQGARTEAFF
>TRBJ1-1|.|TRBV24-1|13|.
TGTGCCACCAGTGACCCGACAGACACTGAAGCTTTCTTT
CATSDPTDTEAFF
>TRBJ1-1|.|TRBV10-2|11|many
TGCGCCAGCCGAGAGAACACTGAAGCTTTCTTT
CASRENTEAFF
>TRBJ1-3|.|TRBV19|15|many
TGTGCCAGTAGTCCGACGGAATTCTCTGGAAACACCATATATTTT
CASSPTEFSGNTIYF
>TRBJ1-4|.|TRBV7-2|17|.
TGTGCCAGCAGCTTAACCGGGAGGCTGATTTCAGGTGAAAAACTGTTTTTT
CASSLTGRLISGEKLFF
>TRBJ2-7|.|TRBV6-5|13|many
TGTGCCAGCAGTTACTCCGCCTCCTACGAGCAGTACTTC
CASSYSASYEQYF
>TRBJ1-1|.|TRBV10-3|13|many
TGTGCCATCAGGAGACTTTCGAACACTGAAGCTTTCTTT
CAIRRLSNTEAFF
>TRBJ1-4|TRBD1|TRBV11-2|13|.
TGTGCCAGCAGCGACAGGGCGGGCGAAAAACTGTTTTTT
CASSDRAGEKLFF
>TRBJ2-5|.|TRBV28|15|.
TGTGCCAGCAGTGGGTGGGGTTGGCCTAAAGAGACCCAGTACTTC
CASSGWGWPKETQYF
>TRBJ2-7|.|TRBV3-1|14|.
TGTGCCAGCAGTCGGGCCGGGGTTGATTACGAGCAGTACTTC
CASSRAGVDYEQYF
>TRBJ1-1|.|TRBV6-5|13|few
TGTGCCAGCATTCGGACACCAAACACTGAAGCTTTCTTT
CASIRTPNTEAFF
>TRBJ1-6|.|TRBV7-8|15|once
TGTGTCAGCAGCCCTGACCTGGGCTATAATTCACCCCTCCACTTT
CVSSPDLGYNSPLHF
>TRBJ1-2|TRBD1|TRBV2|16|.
TGCGCCAGCAGCCAGTTCAGGGGGAAGGGTAACTATGGCTACACCTTC
CASSQFRGKGNYGYTF
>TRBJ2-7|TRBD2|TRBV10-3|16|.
TGTGCCAGCAGTACCCGCCGACTAGCGGGAGGGCGGGAGCAGTACTTC
CASSTRRLAGGREQYF
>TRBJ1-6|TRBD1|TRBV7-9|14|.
TGTGCCAGCACAAAGACAGGGGAATCTCTCCCCCTCCACTTT
CASTKTGESLPLHF
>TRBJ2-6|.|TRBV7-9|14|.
TGTGCCAGCGCAGACGGAACTGGGGCCAACGTCCTGACTTTC
CASADGTGANVLTF
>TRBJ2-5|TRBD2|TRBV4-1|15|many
TGCGCCAGCAGCCAAGACGTGGGACTACAAGAGACCCAGTACTTC
CASSQDVGLQETQYF
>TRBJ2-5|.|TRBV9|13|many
TGTGCCAGCAGCGTAAGACTAGATGGGACCCAGTACTTC
CASSVRLDGTQYF
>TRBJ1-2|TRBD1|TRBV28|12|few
TGTGCCACCGAGGACAGGGTGGGTGGCTACACCTTC
CATEDRVGGYTF
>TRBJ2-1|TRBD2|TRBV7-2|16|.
TGTGCCAGCAGCCTCGTCCTAGCGGGGGGATTAAATGAGCAGTTCTTC
CASSLVLAGGLNEQFF
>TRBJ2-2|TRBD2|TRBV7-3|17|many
TGTGCCAGCAGCTTAATCTTTGCTAGCGGGAGTTCCGGGGAGCTGTTTTTT
CASSLIFASGSSGELFF
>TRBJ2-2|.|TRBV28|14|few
TGTGCCAGCAGTTTCGGCACCAACACCGGGGAGCTGTTTTTT
CASSFGTNTGELFF
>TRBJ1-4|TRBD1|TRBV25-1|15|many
TGTGCCAGCAGCGGGCCCGGGACAGCTAATGAAAAACTGTTTTTT
CASSGPGTANEKLFF
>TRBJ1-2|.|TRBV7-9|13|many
TGTGCCAGCAGCCCGGACACCTACTATGGCTACACCTTC
CASSPDTYYGYTF
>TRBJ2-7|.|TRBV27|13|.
TGTGCCAGCAGTTTCAGAAGGAGCTACGAGCAGTACTTC
CASSFRRSYEQYF